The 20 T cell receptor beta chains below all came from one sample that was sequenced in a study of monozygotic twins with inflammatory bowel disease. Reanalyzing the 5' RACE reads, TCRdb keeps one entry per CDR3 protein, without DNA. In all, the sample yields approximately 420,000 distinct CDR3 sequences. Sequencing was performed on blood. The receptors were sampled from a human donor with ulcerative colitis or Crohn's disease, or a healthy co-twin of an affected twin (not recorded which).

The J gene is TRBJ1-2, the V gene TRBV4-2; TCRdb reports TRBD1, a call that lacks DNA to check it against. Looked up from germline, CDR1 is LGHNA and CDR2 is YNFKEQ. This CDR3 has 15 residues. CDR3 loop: CASSQIVGADYGYTF.

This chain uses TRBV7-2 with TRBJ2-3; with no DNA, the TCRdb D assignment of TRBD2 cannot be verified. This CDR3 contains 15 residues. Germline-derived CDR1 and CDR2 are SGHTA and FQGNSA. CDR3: CASRRLATQTDTQYF.

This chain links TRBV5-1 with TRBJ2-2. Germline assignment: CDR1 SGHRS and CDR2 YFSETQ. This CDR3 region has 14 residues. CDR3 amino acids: CASSMALFTGELFF.

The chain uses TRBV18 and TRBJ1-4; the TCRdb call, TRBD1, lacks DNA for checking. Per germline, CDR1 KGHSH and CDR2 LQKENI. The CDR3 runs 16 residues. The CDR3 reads CASSPDSRATNEKLFF.

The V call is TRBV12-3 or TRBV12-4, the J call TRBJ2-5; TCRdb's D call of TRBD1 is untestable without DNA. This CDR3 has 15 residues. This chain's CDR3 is CASSPGRDWGETQYF.

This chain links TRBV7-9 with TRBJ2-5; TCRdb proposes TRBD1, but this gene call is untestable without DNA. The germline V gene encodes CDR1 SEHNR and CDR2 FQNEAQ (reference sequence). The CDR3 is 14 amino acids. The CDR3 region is CASSFGQLQETQYF.

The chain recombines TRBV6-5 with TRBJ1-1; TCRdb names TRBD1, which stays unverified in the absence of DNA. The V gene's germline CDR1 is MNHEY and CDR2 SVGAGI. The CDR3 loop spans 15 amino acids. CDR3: CASSNSYGGNTEAFF.

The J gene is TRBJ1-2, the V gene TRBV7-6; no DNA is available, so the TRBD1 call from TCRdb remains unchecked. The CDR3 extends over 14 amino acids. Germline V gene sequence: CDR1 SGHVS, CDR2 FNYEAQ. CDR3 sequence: CASSTDGGADGYTF.

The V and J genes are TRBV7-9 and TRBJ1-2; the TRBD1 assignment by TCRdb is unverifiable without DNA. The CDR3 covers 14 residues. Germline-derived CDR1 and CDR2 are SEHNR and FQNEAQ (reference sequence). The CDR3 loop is CASSLSPMAYGYTF.

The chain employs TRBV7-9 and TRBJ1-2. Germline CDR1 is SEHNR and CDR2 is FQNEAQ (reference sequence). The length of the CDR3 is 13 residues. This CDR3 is CASSLDRLSGYTF.

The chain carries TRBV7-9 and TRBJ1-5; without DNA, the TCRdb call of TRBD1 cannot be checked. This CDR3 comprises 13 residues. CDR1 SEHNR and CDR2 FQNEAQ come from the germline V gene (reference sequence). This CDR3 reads CASSPSVGQPQHF.

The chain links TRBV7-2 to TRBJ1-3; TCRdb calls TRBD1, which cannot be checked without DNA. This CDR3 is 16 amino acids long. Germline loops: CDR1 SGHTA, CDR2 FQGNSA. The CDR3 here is CASSRRQITSGNTIYF.

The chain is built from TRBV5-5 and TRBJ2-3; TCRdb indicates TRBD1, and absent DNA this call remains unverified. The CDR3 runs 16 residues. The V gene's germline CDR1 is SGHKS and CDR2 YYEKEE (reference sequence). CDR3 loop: CASSFIAADNTDTQYF.

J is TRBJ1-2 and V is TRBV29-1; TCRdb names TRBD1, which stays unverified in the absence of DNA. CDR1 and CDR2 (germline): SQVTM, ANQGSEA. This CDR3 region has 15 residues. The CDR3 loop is CSAKTYSDSRYGYTF.

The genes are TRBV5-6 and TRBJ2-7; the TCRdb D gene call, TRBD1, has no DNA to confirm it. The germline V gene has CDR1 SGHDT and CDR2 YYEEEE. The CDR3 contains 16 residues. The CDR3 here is CASSLDVGQRGYEQYF. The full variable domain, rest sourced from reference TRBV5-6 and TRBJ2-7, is DAGVTQSPTHLIKTRGQQVTLRCSPKSGHDTVSWYQQALGQGPQFIFQYYEEEERQRGNFPDRFSGHQFPNYSSELNVNALLLGDSALYLCASSLDVGQRGYEQYFGPGTRLTVT.

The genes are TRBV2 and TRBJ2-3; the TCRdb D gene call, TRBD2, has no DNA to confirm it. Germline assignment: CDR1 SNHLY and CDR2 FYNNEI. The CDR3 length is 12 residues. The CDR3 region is CATKGDTDTQYF.

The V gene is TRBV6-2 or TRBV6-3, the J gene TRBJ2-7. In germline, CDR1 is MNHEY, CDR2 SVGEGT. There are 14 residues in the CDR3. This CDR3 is CASSYAGGSYEQYF.

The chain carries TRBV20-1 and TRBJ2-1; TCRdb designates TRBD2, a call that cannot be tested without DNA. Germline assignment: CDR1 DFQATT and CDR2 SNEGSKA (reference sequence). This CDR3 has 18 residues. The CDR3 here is CSARTLPGEGEGLNEQFF.

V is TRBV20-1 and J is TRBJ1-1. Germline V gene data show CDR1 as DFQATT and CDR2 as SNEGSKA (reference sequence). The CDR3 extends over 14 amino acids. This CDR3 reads CSARDQRRVTEAFF.

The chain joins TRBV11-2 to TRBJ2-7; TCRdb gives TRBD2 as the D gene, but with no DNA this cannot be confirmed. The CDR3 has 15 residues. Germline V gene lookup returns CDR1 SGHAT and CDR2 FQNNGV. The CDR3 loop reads CASSLEAGLNYEQYF.